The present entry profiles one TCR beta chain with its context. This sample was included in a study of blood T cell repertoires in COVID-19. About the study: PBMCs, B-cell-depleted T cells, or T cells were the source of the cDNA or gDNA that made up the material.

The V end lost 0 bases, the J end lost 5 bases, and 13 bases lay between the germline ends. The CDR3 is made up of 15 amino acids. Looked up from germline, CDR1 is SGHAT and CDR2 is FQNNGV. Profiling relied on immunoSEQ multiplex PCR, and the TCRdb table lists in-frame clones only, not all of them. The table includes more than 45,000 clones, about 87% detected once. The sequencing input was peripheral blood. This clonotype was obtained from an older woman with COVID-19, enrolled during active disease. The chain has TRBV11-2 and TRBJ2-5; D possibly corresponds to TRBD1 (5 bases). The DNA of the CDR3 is TGTGCCAGCAGCTTAGATAGGGGTTGGGGCGAGACCCAGTACTTC. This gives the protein CASSLDRGWGETQYF.